This TCR beta chain was profiled in a study of T cells in Graves' hyperthyroidism and ophthalmopathy. The CDR3 loop spans 14 amino acids. Trimming shortened V by 6 bases and J by 0 bases, and 12 bases separated the two germline ends. The germline V gene has CDR1 SGHRS and CDR2 YFSETQ. The TCR beta CDR3 regions underwent amplification using RNA transcripts as the source. During a first-round RT-PCR of the TCR CDR3, the HTBI primer set was used. A single record per CDR3 protein comes from TCRdb applying MiXCR to the multiplex PCR reads. The repertoire consists of around 200,000 distinct CDR3 sequences, with approximately 20% occurring once and the leading ten covering over 35%. This clonotype was detected ten times or more. When ophthalmopathy did not progress within 18 months, Graves' hyperthyroidism was considered stable. The study excluded patients with uncontrolled infection, other autoimmune disease, pregnancy or lactation. For the diagnoses, clinical symptoms, serum thyroxine and TRAb, thyroid ultrasound and orbital computed tomography were used. The authors obtained PBMCs from about 9 ml of fresh peripheral blood.

This TCR was recovered from a man in his forties or fifties with Graves' hyperthyroidism. The sequenced material came from blood. The chain combines TRBV5-1 with TRBJ1-1; D gene unclear. CDR3 amino acids: CASKGLKMNTEAFF. In nucleotides, the CDR3 is TGCGCCAGCAAGGGTCTCAAGATGAACACTGAAGCTTTCTTT.